A single sample gave rise to the 8 T cell receptor beta chains below, sequenced in a study of T cell changes during pregnancy in multiple sclerosis (dated 2019 in TCRdb). Library preparation was by the immunoSEQ multiplex PCR assay. TCRdb stores this immuneACCESS table with in-frame sequences only. Part of the clones is absent; in the studies checked, under half of the shortfall reflects unresolved V genes, and no reason is known for the rest. The sample has under 55,000 clones on record, roughly 89% of them singletons. Roughly 2% of the sample is taken by the ten largest. This specimen was peripheral blood, taken in the first trimester of pregnancy. All receptors come from a female donor with multiple sclerosis, enrolled in a pregnancy study.

The V and J genes are TRBV12-5 and TRBJ1-2, with TRBD1 identical over 10 bases. This CDR3 has 14 residues. The V and J ends lost 7 bases and 4 bases, in that order; junction bases with no gene match: 6. From germline, CDR1 is LGHNT and CDR2 FRNRAP. The CDR3 DNA reads as TGTGCTAGTGCCCTGGACAGGGGGACCTATGGCTACACCTTC. This gives the protein CASALDRGTYGYTF.

The rearrangement links TRBV5-6 to TRBJ1-1; D is perhaps TRBD1 (6 bases). The CDR3 has 16 amino acids. In germline, CDR1 is SGHDT, CDR2 YYEEEE. Trimming removed 1 base from V and 0 bases from J, with 13 bases in between. CDR3 amino acids: CASSLMVRGLNTEAFF. In nucleotides, the CDR3 is TGTGCCAGCAGCTTGATGGTGCGGGGGCTGAACACTGAAGCTTTCTTT.

This chain connects TRBV10-1 to TRBJ2-5, with D possibly TRBD2 on 7 matching bases. Germline V gene data show CDR1 as WNHNN and CDR2 as SYGVQD (reference sequence). This CDR3 region has 15 residues. Trimming cost V 4 bases and J 1 base, with 13 bases left between them. The DNA for the CDR3 is TGCGCCAGCAGTGCCGGGCGGGGGCCCCAAGAGACCCAGTACTTC. It codes for CASSAGRGPQETQYF.

The J gene is TRBJ2-7, the V gene TRBV4-2, with 8 bases matching TRBD2. The CDR3 runs 16 residues. Losses at the gene ends were 4 bases for V and 0 bases for J; bases not matched to a gene: 8. CDR1 LGHNA and CDR2 YNFKEQ come from the germline V gene. CDR3 coding DNA: TGTGCCAGCAGCCCCCAACCCACTAGCGGCTCCTACGAGCAGTACTTC. Translated, it gives CASSPQPTSGSYEQYF.

V and J are TRBV6-5 and TRBJ1-2; 9 bases agree with TRBD1. V shed 6 bases and J 7 bases; nucleotides not matched to a gene: 9. Germline V lookup: CDR1 MNHEY, CDR2 SVGAGI. The CDR3 extends over 14 amino acids. The CDR3 region has the DNA TGTGCCAGCAGATACCGGGACAGGGATGGTGGCTACACCTTC. This translates into CASRYRDRDGGYTF.

The chain employs TRBV7-8 and TRBJ1-2, with TRBD1 identical over 10 bases. CDR1 is SGHVS and CDR2 is FQNEAQ in the germline V gene. The V and J ends lost 5 bases and 4 bases, in that order; junction bases with no gene match: 4. The length of the CDR3 is 14 residues. The CDR3: CASSPGQGGYGYTF. DNA of the CDR3: TGTGCCAGCAGCCCCGGACAGGGGGGCTATGGCTACACCTTC.

The CDR3 coding sequence is TGTGCCAGCATGGGCCGGGACAGGGCGACTTACGAGCAGTACTTC. This translates into CASMGRDRATYEQYF. The V and J genes are TRBV5-6 and TRBJ2-7, with 9 bases matching TRBD1. The germline CDR1 and CDR2 sequences are SGHDT and YYEEEE. The CDR3 has 15 amino acids. V lost 6 bases to trimming and J lost 4 bases; unmatched junction nucleotides: 11. Based on the CDR3 plus reference TRBV5-6 and TRBJ2-7, the full variable domain is DAGVTQSPTHLIKTRGQQVTLRCSPKSGHDTVSWYQQALGQGPQFIFQYYEEEERQRGNFPDRFSGHQFPNYSSELNVNALLLGDSALYLCASMGRDRATYEQYFGPGTRLTVT.

This clone was recorded a few times. In DNA form, the CDR3 reads TGTGCCAGCAGCTGGACAGCCGTCTCCTACGAGCAGTACTTC. It is translated as CASSWTAVSYEQYF. The chain links TRBV11-2 to TRBJ2-7; tentatively, D is TRBD1 (6 bases). The germline gives CDR1 SGHAT, CDR2 FQNNGV. The V and J ends lost 4 bases and 0 bases respectively, with 10 bases between them. The CDR3 is 14 amino acids.